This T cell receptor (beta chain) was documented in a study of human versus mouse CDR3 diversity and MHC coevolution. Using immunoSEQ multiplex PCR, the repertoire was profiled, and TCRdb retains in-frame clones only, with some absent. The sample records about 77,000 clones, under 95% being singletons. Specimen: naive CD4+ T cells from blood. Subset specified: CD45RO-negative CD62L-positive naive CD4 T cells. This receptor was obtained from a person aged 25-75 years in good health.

CDR3 in DNA: TGTGCCTGGAGTGTCGGAGGGGCGCCTAACATTCAGTACTTC. It codes for CAWSVGGAPNIQYF. The chain links TRBV30 to TRBJ2-4, with TRBD2 as a possible D gene (6 bases). There are 14 residues in the CDR3. The germline V gene encodes CDR1 GTSNPN and CDR2 SVGIG (reference sequence). Trimming cost V 0 bases and J 7 bases, with 13 bases left between them.